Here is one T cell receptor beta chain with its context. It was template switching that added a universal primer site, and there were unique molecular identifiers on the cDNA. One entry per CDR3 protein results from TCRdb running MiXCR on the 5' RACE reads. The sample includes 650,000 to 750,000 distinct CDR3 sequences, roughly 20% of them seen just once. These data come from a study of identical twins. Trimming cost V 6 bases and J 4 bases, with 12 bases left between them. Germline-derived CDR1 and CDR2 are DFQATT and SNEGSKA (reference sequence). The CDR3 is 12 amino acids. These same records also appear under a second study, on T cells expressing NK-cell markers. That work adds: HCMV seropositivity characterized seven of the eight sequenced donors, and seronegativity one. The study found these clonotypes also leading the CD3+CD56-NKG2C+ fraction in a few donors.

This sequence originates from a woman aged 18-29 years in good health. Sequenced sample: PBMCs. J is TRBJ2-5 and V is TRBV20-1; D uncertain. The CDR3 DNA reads TGCAGTGCCCAATCATCCCTAGAGACCCAGTACTTC. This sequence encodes CSAQSSLETQYF.